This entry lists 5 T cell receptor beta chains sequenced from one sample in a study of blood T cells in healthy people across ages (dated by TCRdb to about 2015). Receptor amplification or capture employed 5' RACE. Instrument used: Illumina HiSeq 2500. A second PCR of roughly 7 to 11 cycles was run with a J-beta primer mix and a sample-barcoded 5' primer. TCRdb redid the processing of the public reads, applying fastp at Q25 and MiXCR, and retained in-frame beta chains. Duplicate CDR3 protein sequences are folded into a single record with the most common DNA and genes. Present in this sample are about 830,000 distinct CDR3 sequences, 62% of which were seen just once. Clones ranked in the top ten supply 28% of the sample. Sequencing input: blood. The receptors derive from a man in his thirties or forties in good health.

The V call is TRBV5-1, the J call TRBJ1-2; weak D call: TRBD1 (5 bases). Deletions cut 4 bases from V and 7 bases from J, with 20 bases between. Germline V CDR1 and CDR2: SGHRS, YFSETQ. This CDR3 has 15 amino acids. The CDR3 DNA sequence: TGCGCCAGCAGCCCAACTGTGGGGGGAGGTACTGGCTACACCTTC. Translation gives CASSPTVGGGTGYTF.

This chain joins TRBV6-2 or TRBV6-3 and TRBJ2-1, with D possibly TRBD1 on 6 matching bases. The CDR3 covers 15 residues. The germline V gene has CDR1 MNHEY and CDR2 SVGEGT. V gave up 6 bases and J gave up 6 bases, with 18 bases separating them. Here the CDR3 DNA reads TGTGCCAGCAGCCTACTGTGGGGACACGGCAATGAGCAGTTCTTC. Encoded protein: CASSLLWGHGNEQFF.

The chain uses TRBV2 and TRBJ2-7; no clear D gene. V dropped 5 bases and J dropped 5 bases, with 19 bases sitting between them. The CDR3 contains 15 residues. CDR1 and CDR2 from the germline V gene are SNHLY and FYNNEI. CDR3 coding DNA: TGTGCCAGCAGTAACCGACTCTCCTCGAACGACGAGCAGTACTTC. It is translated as CASSNRLSSNDEQYF.

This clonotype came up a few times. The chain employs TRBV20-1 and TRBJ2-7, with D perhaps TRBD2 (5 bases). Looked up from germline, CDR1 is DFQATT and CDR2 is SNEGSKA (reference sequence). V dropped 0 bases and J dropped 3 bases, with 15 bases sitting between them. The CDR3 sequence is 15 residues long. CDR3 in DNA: TGCAGTGCTAGAGATAATCGGCGGGCCGTCTACGAGCAGTACTTC. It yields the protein CSARDNRRAVYEQYF.

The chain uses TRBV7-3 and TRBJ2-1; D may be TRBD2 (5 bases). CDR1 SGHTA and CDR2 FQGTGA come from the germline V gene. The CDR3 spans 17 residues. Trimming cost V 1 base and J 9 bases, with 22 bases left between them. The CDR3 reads CASSLSGHRGMAGEQFF. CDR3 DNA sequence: TGTGCCAGCAGCTTAAGCGGGCATCGAGGTATGGCGGGTGAGCAGTTCTTC.